A single sample is the source of the 19 T cell receptor beta chains below, sequenced in a study of response to subunit inactivated influenza vaccine. TCRdb re-called the RT-PCR reads with MiXCR, one entry per CDR3 protein. The table includes around 790,000 distinct CDR3 sequences, around 20% detected once. The sample was PBMCs from blood, taken less than 6 days after vaccination. These TCRs come from a man aged 50 to 59 who received an inactivated influenza vaccine.

In this sample, this clonotype turned up many times. The chain couples TRBV29-1 to TRBJ2-3; D unclear. The CDR3 has 11 amino acids. Germline CDR1 reads SQVTM; CDR2 reads ANQGSEA. Trimming shortened V by 0 bases and J by 6 bases, and 4 bases separated the two germline ends. The CDR3 bases are TGCAGCGTTGAAGACCCGGATACGCAGTATTTT. Its protein product is CSVEDPDTQYF.

This clonotype was detected only a few times. This sequence joins TRBV12-3 or TRBV12-4 and TRBJ1-1; TRBD1 matches 8 bases. CDR3 length: 14 residues. V dropped 1 base and J dropped 5; count of bases not matched to a gene: 3. The CDR3 sequence is CASSLGTGRTEAFF. CDR3 nucleotides: TGTGCCAGCAGTTTAGGGACAGGGAGAACTGAAGCTTTCTTT.

The chain carries TRBV5-1 and TRBJ2-5; D not certain. The CDR3 spans 15 residues. Trimming stripped 1 base from V and 4 bases from J, with 14 bases between. Germline assignment: CDR1 SGHRS and CDR2 YFSETQ. The CDR3 bases are TGCGCCAGCAGCTTGCTCGCTTCGGGCCCAGAGACCCAGTACTTC. Translating gives CASSLLASGPETQYF.

This clonotype was detected only a few times. In nucleotides, the CDR3 is TGCAGTGCGGTTTTATGGGGTAGCAATCAGCCCCAGCATTTT. As protein: CSAVLWGSNQPQHF. The V call is TRBV20-1, the J call TRBJ1-5, with D hard to call. CDR3 size: 14 residues. The germline V gene encodes CDR1 DFQATT and CDR2 SNEGSKA (reference sequence). The V end lost 6 bases, the J end lost 0 bases, and 12 bases lay between the germline ends.

This sequence joins TRBV29-1 and TRBJ2-1, with 9 nucleotides matching TRBD1. The CDR3 totals 15 residues. The junction had 13 bases not matched to a gene; V was cut back by 7 bases and J by 6 bases. CDR1 and CDR2 (germline): SQVTM, ANQGSEA. The CDR3 loop reads CSGELPGQGFNEQFF. The CDR3 nucleotides read TGCAGCGGAGAACTACCGGGACAGGGATTCAATGAGCAGTTCTTC.

This clonotype was seen many times. The V gene is TRBV29-1, the J gene TRBJ2-7; TRBD1 matches at 9 bases. Trimming took 6 bases from V and 0 from J; bases not matched to a gene: 6. The germline CDR1 and CDR2 sequences are SQVTM and ANQGSEA. The CDR3 has 14 amino acids. CDR3 DNA: TGCAGCGTAACCGGGACAGGGCTCTCCTACGAGCAGTACTTC. Amino acid sequence: CSVTGTGLSYEQYF.

V usage is TRBV4-1 and J usage is TRBJ2-5, with 10 bases aligning to TRBD2. CDR1 MGHRA and CDR2 YSYEKL come from the germline V gene. The CDR3 is made up of 17 amino acids. Trimming removed 0 bases from V and 5 bases from J; junction bases left unmatched: 9. The DNA for the CDR3 is TGCGCCAGCAGCCAAGATCCTAGCGGGGGAATCAGGGAGACCCAGTACTTC. Translated, it gives CASSQDPSGGIRETQYF.

This clonotype was detected ten times or more. The chain couples TRBV6-1 to TRBJ2-7; 7 bases are shared with TRBD1. The germline V gene encodes CDR1 MNHNS and CDR2 SASEGT. The V gene end was trimmed by 1 base and the J gene end by 0 bases; junction bases not matched to a gene: 3. This CDR3 has 15 residues. The DNA for the CDR3 is TGTGCCAGCAGTGAAGAGGGGGCCTACTCCTACGAGCAGTACTTC. This sequence encodes CASSEEGAYSYEQYF.

This clonotype came up a few times. The gene calls are TRBV7-2 and TRBJ2-3; 8 nucleotides line up with TRBD2. The CDR3 extends over 12 amino acids. CDR1 is SGHTA and CDR2 is FQGNSA in the germline V gene. With V trimmed by 5 bases and J by 9 bases, 4 bases remained unmatched. The CDR3 loop is CASSPGLATQYF. DNA of the CDR3: TGTGCCAGCAGCCCCGGACTAGCAACGCAGTATTTT.

V is TRBV6-1 and J is TRBJ1-2; D possibly corresponds to TRBD1 (6 bases). Trimming stripped 6 bases from V and 1 base from J, with 12 bases between. The CDR3 sequence is 14 residues long. Looked up from germline, CDR1 is MNHNS and CDR2 is SASEGT. CDR3 in DNA: TGTGCCAGCAGCCAGGGGAGGAATAACTATGGCTACACCTTC. Translated: CASSQGRNNYGYTF.

This rearrangement joins TRBV4-3 to TRBJ1-4, with D perhaps TRBD1 (6 bases). In germline, CDR1 is LGHNA, CDR2 YSLEER. Trimming removed 9 bases from V and 0 bases from J, with 20 bases in between. The CDR3 contains 17 residues. As DNA, the CDR3 is TGCGCCAGTCCGCTCTCCGGGACATCTGCAACTAATGAAAAACTGTTTTTT. Translated: CASPLSGTSATNEKLFF.

This rearrangement joins TRBV7-9 to TRBJ2-7; D is ambiguous. Germline V gene lookup returns CDR1 SEHNR and CDR2 FQNEAQ (reference sequence). Trimming cost V 6 bases and J 5 bases, with 14 bases left between them. The CDR3 has 13 amino acids. The CDR3 is CASRTPGGHEQYF. The CDR3 DNA is TGTGCCAGCAGAACCCCAGGTGGCCACGAGCAGTACTTC.

The chain carries TRBV6-1 and TRBJ1-6, with 7 nucleotides matching TRBD1. After removal of 5 bases from V and 8 bases from J, the junction contained 6 bases not matched to a gene. The germline gives CDR1 MNHNS, CDR2 SASEGT. CDR3 length equals 14 residues. The CDR3 here is CASSRGQRHSPLHF. DNA for the CDR3: TGTGCCAGCAGTAGGGGACAGCGGCATTCACCCCTCCACTTT.

V is TRBV6-5 and J is TRBJ1-5; D is unclear. V was clipped by 4 bases and J by 2 bases, with 9 bases between them. Looked up from germline, CDR1 is MNHEY and CDR2 is SVGAGI. This CDR3 is 14 amino acids long. The CDR3 protein is CASSSGRGNQPQHF. For the CDR3, the DNA is TGTGCCAGCAGTTCGGGCAGAGGCAATCAGCCCCAGCATTTT.

The genes are TRBV30 and TRBJ2-1; D might be TRBD1 (5 bases). There are 14 residues in the CDR3. Deletions cut 5 bases from V and 2 bases from J, with 13 bases between. Germline V gives CDR1 GTSNPN, CDR2 SVGIG (reference sequence). CDR3 nucleotides: TGTGCCTGGGCCCAGGGTCAAACCTACAATGAGCAGTTCTTC. This translates into CAWAQGQTYNEQFF.

This clonotype was seen repeatedly, ten times or more. The rearrangement links TRBV24-1 to TRBJ2-1, with D perhaps TRBD2 (5 bases). This CDR3 spans 13 amino acids. Germline values: CDR1 KGHDR, CDR2 SFDVKD. Between the trimmed V and J ends, which lost 9 bases and 2 bases, there was a span of 10 bases. CDR3 sequence reads: CATSGKTYNEQFF. In DNA form, the CDR3 reads TGTGCCACCTCGGGAAAGACCTACAATGAGCAGTTCTTC.

Ten or more counts support this clonotype. The gene calls are TRBV4-2 and TRBJ1-2; D remains unclear. The CDR3 spans 13 residues. From germline, CDR1 is LGHNA and CDR2 YNFKEQ. V was shortened by 3 bases and J by 1 base, with 6 bases between the two germline ends. The CDR3 spells CASSHENNYGYTF. The CDR3 DNA reads as TGTGCCAGCAGCCACGAGAATAACTATGGCTACACCTTC.

This clonotype was picked up a small number of times. The chain combines TRBV6-4 with TRBJ2-7, with D unresolved. The V end was cut by 2 bases, the J end by 6 bases, with 8 bases between. Germline CDR1 MRHNA, CDR2 SNTAGT. The CDR3 is 12 residues long. CDR3: CASSDDLGEQYF. The CDR3 region has the DNA TGTGCCAGCAGTGACGATTTGGGCGAGCAGTACTTC.

This clonotype was seen a handful of times. This chain connects TRBV12-3 or TRBV12-4 to TRBJ1-2; TRBD1 might be the D (6 bases). The CDR3 totals 14 residues. Trimming cost V 4 bases and J 4 bases, with 13 bases left between them. The CDR3 region is CASSYSPQGYGYTF. CDR3 sequence (DNA): TGTGCCAGCAGTTATTCGCCACAGGGCTATGGCTACACCTTC.